These 19 T cell receptor beta chains came from one sample sequenced in a study of T cell responses to AZD1222 COVID-19 vaccine. The repertoire was sequenced with immunoSEQ multiplex PCR; TCRdb's copy has only in-frame clones and lacks some. The table includes about 140,000 clones, just over 90% detected once. The sample in question was peripheral blood, obtained 28 days after the second AZD1222 dose. All receptors derive from an adult who received the AZD1222 COVID-19 vaccine.

V is TRBV5-1 and J is TRBJ1-3, with a tentative D call TRBD1 (5 bases). The CDR3 spans 16 residues. Germline CDR1 and CDR2: SGHRS and YFSETQ. V was cut by 5 bases and J by 0 bases, with 15 bases left in between. As DNA, the CDR3 is TGCGCCAGCAGACCCCTTGTGGGGGACTCTGGAAACACCATATATTTT. Its translation: CASRPLVGDSGNTIYF. Filled out from reference TRBV5-1 and TRBJ1-3, the complete variable domain reads KAGVTQTPRYLIKTRGQQVTLSCSPISGHRSVSWYQQTPGQGLQFLFEYFSETQRNKGNFPGRFSGRQFSNSRSEMNVSTLELGDSALYLCASRPLVGDSGNTIYFGEGSWLTVV.

The gene calls are TRBV6-6 and TRBJ1-1; the D is unclear. This CDR3 region has 13 residues. Germline-derived CDR1 and CDR2 are MNHNY and SVGAGI (reference sequence). V dropped 7 bases and J dropped 5 bases, with 14 bases sitting between them. The CDR3 DNA follows: TGTGCCAGCACCGGACCCGGGGTTACTGAAGCTTTCTTT. Its translation: CASTGPGVTEAFF.

This chain joins TRBV7-2 and TRBJ2-7, with 9 bases fitting TRBD1. Germline assignment: CDR1 SGHTA and CDR2 FQGNSA. Trimming cost V 6 bases and J 2 bases; bases outside gene matches: 11. CDR3 length equals 16 residues. CDR3 protein: CASSRTGAVVPYEQYF. The DNA for the CDR3 is TGTGCCAGCAGTCGGACAGGGGCCGTCGTGCCCTACGAGCAGTACTTC.

This chain uses TRBV6-5 with TRBJ1-6; D is unresolved. Looked up from germline, CDR1 is MNHEY and CDR2 is SVGAGI. V was clipped by 6 bases and J by 0 bases, with 9 bases between them. This CDR3 contains 15 residues. DNA for the CDR3: TGTGCCAGCAGGATCGGGAGCTCCTATAATTCACCCCTCCACTTT. Translated: CASRIGSSYNSPLHF.

The chain couples TRBV5-1 to TRBJ1-6; D perhaps matches TRBD1 (6 bases). The CDR3 length is 14 residues. Germline CDR1 SGHRS, CDR2 YFSETQ. Between the trimmed V and J ends, which lost 2 bases and 10 bases, there was a span of 13 bases. CDR3 loop: CASSFTGQGSPLHF. CDR3 nucleotide sequence: TGCGCCAGCAGCTTTACAGGGCAAGGGTCACCCCTCCACTTT.

This clone was picked up a small number of times. The genes are TRBV11-2 and TRBJ2-5; 9 bases agree with TRBD1. CDR3 size: 13 residues. Germline V lookup: CDR1 SGHAT, CDR2 FQNNGV. J gave up 7 bases and V 5 bases, and 5 bases lay outside the gene matches. The CDR3 bases are TGTGCCAGCAGCCCGACAGGGGGGGGGACCCAGTACTTC. Translated: CASSPTGGGTQYF.

The chain joins TRBV3-1 (or the pseudogene TRBV3-2) to TRBJ2-5; no definite D call. CDR1 LGHDT and CDR2 YNNKEL come from the germline V gene (reference sequence). With 4 bases removed from V and 8 bases from J, the gap between germline ends came to 8 bases. The CDR3 contains 11 residues. The DNA of the CDR3 is TGTGCCAGCAGCCGATCTGAAACCCAGTACTTC. The encoded protein is CASSRSETQYF.

The chain is built from TRBV11-1 and TRBJ1-1; 7 bases are shared with TRBD1. The CDR3 spans 14 residues. Germline V CDR1 and CDR2: SGHAT, FQDESV (reference sequence). The V gene end was trimmed by 2 bases and the J gene end by 7 bases; junction bases not matched to a gene: 7. CDR3 residues: CASSLISGQVEAFF. In DNA, the CDR3 is TGTGCCAGCAGCTTAATTTCCGGACAGGTTGAAGCTTTCTTT.

V and J are TRBV12-3 or TRBV12-4 and TRBJ2-1; D ambiguous. The CDR3 has 11 amino acids. The germline V and J ends were trimmed by 6 bases and 6 bases, with 6 bases remaining between them. CDR3 sequence (DNA): TGTGCCAGCAGGGGGTTCAATGAGCAGTTCTTC. Encoded protein: CASRGFNEQFF.

The CDR3 DNA reads as TGTGCCAGTATACTAGCGGGAGAGGGAGAGACCCAGTACTTC. Translation gives CASILAGEGETQYF. V and J are TRBV6-1 and TRBJ2-5, with 11 bases aligning to TRBD2. CDR3 length: 14 residues. The V gene's germline CDR1 is MNHNS and CDR2 SASEGT. The ends lost 9 bases at V and 4 bases at J; junction bases unmatched: 7.

This chain joins TRBV7-9 and TRBJ1-3; 7 bases match TRBD1. Germline V CDR1 and CDR2: SEHNR, FQNEAQ (reference sequence). CDR3 length: 16 amino acids. Losses at the gene ends were 5 bases for V and 0 bases for J; bases not matched to a gene: 7. The CDR3 region is CASSPRQGSSGNTIYF. CDR3 nucleotide sequence: TGTGCCAGCAGCCCGAGACAGGGTAGCTCTGGAAACACCATATATTTT.

This sequence joins TRBV5-5 and TRBJ1-2, with a tentative D call TRBD1 (6 bases). Trimming took off 1 base at V and 10 bases at J, with 20 bases between the two ends. The CDR3 spans 15 residues. CDR1 and CDR2 from the germline V gene are SGHKS and YYEKEE (reference sequence). CDR3 protein: CASSLTGQRVAAYTF. The CDR3 DNA reads as TGTGCCAGCAGCTTGACCGGACAGCGGGTTGCAGCCTACACCTTC.

V usage is TRBV27 and J usage is TRBJ1-2, with D hard to call. Germline lookup yields CDR1 MNHEY and CDR2 SMNVEV (reference sequence). V was clipped by 2 bases and J by 0 bases, with 13 bases between them. The CDR3 loop spans 16 amino acids. The CDR3 DNA sequence: TGTGCCAGCAGTTTAGGGTCCCTAAACCCTAACTATGGCTACACCTTC. This translates into CASSLGSLNPNYGYTF.

The chain couples TRBV29-1 to TRBJ2-7; 11 bases map to TRBD2. The V gene's germline CDR1 is SQVTM and CDR2 ANQGSEA. After removal of 0 bases from V and 4 bases from J, the junction contained 14 bases not matched to a gene. The CDR3 has 18 residues. The CDR3 nucleotides read TGCAGCGTTGAAGATAGGGCTAGCGGGAGGCGGGAAGCGTACGAGCAGTACTTC. Its translation is CSVEDRASGRREAYEQYF.

Here the CDR3 reads CASSKEGGGFTEAFF. CDR3 nucleotide sequence: TGTGCCAGCAGCAAAGAAGGGGGGGGCTTCACTGAAGCTTTCTTT. This chain links TRBV21-1 with TRBJ1-1. TRBV21-1 is an annotated pseudogene. The length of the CDR3 is 15 residues.

This clone was seen once. One junction end does not reproduce the germline sequence, and a read error may be involved. The CDR3 region is CASSLGDSGLAGVSIF. The CDR3 nucleotides read TGCGCCAGCAGCTTGGGGGATTCGGGACTAGCGGGAGTCTCGATCTTC. V usage is TRBV5-1 and J usage is TRBJ2-1, with 14 bases aligning to TRBD2. This CDR3 spans 16 amino acids. The germline gives CDR1 SGHRS, CDR2 YFSETQ.

V gene TRBV9 combines with J gene TRBJ1-2, with 11 bases identical to TRBD1. CDR3 length equals 17 residues. Trimming cost V 3 bases and J 5 bases; bases outside gene matches: 12. Germline assignment: CDR1 SGDLS and CDR2 YYNGEE. CDR3 sequence: CASSARTGGLIGYGYTF. In DNA form, the CDR3 reads TGTGCCAGCAGCGCTAGGACAGGGGGCCTAATCGGATATGGCTACACCTTC.

The rearrangement uses TRBV14 and TRBJ2-7; unclear D gene. Germline CDR1 reads SGHDN; CDR2 reads FVKESK. Trimming left V 5 bases short and J 3 bases short, with 14 bases between. This CDR3 is built from 14 residues. CDR3 bases: TGTGCCAGCAGCAGCGTCAGGACCCACTACGAGCAGTACTTC. This codes for CASSSVRTHYEQYF.

The chain couples TRBV15 to TRBJ2-7; 11 bases line up with TRBD2. Per the germline V gene, CDR1 is LNHNV and CDR2 is YYDKDF (reference sequence). Unmatched junction bases numbered 4, after V lost 4 bases and J lost 2 bases. This CDR3 comprises 15 residues. The CDR3 bases are TGTGCCACCAGCACTTGGGGACTAGCGGCCTACGAGCAGTACTTC. Encoded protein: CATSTWGLAAYEQYF.